This T cell receptor (beta chain) emerged from a study of identical twins. Study-wide results and limits: Compared with unrelated sharing, twin-shared out-of-frame alpha sequences had more low-probability sequences.

TCRdb passed the 5' RACE reads through MiXCR, listing each CDR3 protein once. The top ten hold about 0.54% of the sample, which has 450,000 or so distinct CDR3 sequences, 12% to 15% seen once. In regard to this clonotype: Its antigen is unidentified.

Deletions cut 2 bases from V and 9 bases from J, with 11 bases between. Germline-derived CDR1 and CDR2 are MNHEY and SVGEGT. CDR3 size: 13 residues. The same data also went into a second study, on yellow fever vaccine responses in identical twins.

The receptor was derived from a woman younger than 35 in good health. Sequencing used CD4+ T cells sorted from blood. The chain recombines TRBV6-2 or TRBV6-3 with TRBJ2-1; D possibly corresponds to TRBD2 (6 bases). CDR3 sequence: CASSYGPGSEQFF. DNA for the CDR3: TGTGCCAGCAGTTACGGTCCCGGGAGTGAGCAGTTCTTC.